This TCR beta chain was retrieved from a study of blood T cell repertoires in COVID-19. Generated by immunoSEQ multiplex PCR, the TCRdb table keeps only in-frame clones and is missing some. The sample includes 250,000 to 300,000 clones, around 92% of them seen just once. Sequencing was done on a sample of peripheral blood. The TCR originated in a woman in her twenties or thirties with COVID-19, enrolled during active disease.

The CDR3, as DNA: TGTGCCAGCAGCTTAGCGCACGGTCAGCCCCAGCATTTT. Translation: CASSLAHGQPQHF. The chain employs TRBV11-1 and TRBJ1-5; D gene ambiguous. This CDR3 comprises 13 residues. V was clipped by 0 bases and J by 6 bases, with 6 bases between them. CDR1 and CDR2 (germline): SGHAT, FQDESV (reference sequence). The full variable domain, its missing parts supplied by reference TRBV11-1 and TRBJ1-5, is EAEVAQSPRYKITEKSQAVAFWCDPISGHATLYWYRQILGQGPELLVQFQDESVVDDSQLPKDRFSAERLKGVDSTLKIQPAELGDSAMYLCASSLAHGQPQHFGDGTRLSIL.